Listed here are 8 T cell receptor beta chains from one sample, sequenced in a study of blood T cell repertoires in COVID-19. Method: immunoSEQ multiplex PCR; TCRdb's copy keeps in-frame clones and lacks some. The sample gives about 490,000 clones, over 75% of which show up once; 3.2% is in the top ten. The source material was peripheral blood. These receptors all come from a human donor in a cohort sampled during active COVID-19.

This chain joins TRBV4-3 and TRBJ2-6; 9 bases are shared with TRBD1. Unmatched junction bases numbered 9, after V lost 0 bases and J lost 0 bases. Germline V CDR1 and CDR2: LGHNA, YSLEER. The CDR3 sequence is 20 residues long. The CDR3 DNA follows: TGCGCCAGCAGCCAAGAACGGGACAGGGTCCCTTACTCTGGGGCCAACGTCCTGACTTTC. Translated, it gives CASSQERDRVPYSGANVLTF.

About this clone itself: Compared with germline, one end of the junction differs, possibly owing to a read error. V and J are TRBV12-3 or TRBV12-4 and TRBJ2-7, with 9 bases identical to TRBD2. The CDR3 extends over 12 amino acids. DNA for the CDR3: TGTGCCAGCAGCCTAAACCGACTAGCGGTAAACTTC. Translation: CASSLNRLAVNF.

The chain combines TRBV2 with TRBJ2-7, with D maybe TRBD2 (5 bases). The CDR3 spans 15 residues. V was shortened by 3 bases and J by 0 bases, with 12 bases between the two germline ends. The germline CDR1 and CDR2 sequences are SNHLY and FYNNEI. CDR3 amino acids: CASSEQDWSSYEQYF. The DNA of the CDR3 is TGTGCCAGCAGTGAGCAGGACTGGAGCTCCTACGAGCAGTACTTC.

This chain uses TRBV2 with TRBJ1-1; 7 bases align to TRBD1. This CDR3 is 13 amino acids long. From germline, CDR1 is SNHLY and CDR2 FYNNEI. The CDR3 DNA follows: TGTGGAAGCCTACAGGGGCCGGTCACTGAAGCTTTCTTT. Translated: CGSLQGPVTEAFF.

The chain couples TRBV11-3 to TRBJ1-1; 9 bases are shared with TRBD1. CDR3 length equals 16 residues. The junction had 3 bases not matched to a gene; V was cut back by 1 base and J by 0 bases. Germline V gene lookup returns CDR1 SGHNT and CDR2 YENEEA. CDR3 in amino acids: CASSLGTGALNTEAFF. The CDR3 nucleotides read TGTGCCAGCAGCTTAGGGACAGGGGCCCTGAACACTGAAGCTTTCTTT.

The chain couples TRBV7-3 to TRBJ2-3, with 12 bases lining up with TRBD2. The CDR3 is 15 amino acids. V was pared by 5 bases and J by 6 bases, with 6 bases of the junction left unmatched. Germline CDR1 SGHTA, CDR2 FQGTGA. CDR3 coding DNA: TGTGCCAGCAGCCGCGAAGGGACTAGCGGGGATACGCAGTATTTT. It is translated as CASSREGTSGDTQYF. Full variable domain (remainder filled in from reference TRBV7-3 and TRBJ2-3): GAGVSQTPSNKVTEKGKYVELRCDPISGHTALYWYRQSLGQGPEFLIYFQGTGAADDSGLPNDRFFAVRPEGSVSTLKIQRTERGDSAVYLCASSREGTSGDTQYFGPGTRLTVL.

CDR3: CASRGEGGAETYEQYF. The CDR3 DNA is TGCGCCAGCAGGGGTGAGGGCGGGGCCGAGACCTACGAGCAGTACTTC. V and J are TRBV5-1 and TRBJ2-7, with D maybe TRBD2 (6 bases). The length of the CDR3 is 16 residues. The germline V gene encodes CDR1 SGHRS and CDR2 YFSETQ. With 5 bases removed from V and 2 bases from J, the gap between germline ends came to 20 bases. Full variable domain (outside the CDR3, taken from reference TRBV5-1 and TRBJ2-7): KAGVTQTPRYLIKTRGQQVTLSCSPISGHRSVSWYQQTPGQGLQFLFEYFSETQRNKGNFPGRFSGRQFSNSRSEMNVSTLELGDSALYLCASRGEGGAETYEQYFGPGTRLTVT.

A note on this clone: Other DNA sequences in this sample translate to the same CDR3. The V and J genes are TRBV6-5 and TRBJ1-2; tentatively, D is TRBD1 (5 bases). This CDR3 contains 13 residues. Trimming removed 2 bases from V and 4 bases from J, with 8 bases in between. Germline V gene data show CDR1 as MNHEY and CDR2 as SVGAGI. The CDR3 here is CASSYRGGYGYTF. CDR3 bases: TGTGCCAGCAGTTACAGGGGCGGCTATGGCTACACCTTC.